This T cell receptor beta chain was captured in a study of T cell repertoires in cytomegalovirus infection. At the level of the study: CMV epitopes used comprised recently identified HLA-C-restricted ones and well-studied HLA-B-restricted ones. From public TCR beta signatures came an indication of both CMV infection and matching HLA type.

Germline V gene data show CDR1 as SGHDN and CDR2 as FVKESK. The CDR3 has 16 amino acids. V lost 9 bases to trimming and J lost 2 bases, with 23 bases between them. General observations from the study: Identification of carriers of CMV plus the relevant HLA was achieved through cumulative public TCR beta family frequency.

On this clonotype: What it binds is unknown.

TCRdb re-analysed the reads in MiXCR, keeping a single row per CDR3 protein. Altogether 200,000 or so distinct CDR3 sequences are present, approximately 40% being singletons, with the ten largest covering more than 50%. The receptor comes from a human donor in good health (CMV status not recorded). Some clones in this sample may be carry-over from other donors' samples. V is TRBV14 and J is TRBJ2-7, with a weak D call TRBD2 (6 bases). The material sequenced was CD8+ T cells from cultured PBMCs, taken from culture after CMV antigen stimulation. The CDR3 DNA reads as TGTGCCAGAGCCAATAAAGGGGACTCATTAACCTACGAGCAGTACTTC. Its protein is CARANKGDSLTYEQYF.